This T cell receptor (beta chain) was identified in a study of cytotoxic CD8 clonotypes in ibrutinib-treated CLL. Study information: The group held some ten relapsed/refractory and roughly 14 treatment-naive patients, with fewer than 18 IGHV unmutated.

Worth noting for this clone: Its target is not known.

The study, taken as a whole, reports: Sustained-remission and progressing patients had unequal sampling times.

Sequenced by immunoSEQ multiplex PCR; TCRdb stores in-frame clones only, minus some. Of approximately 91,000 clones in the sample, roughly 80% were seen once. Germline V gene lookup returns CDR1 SGHTA and CDR2 FQGNSA. The trim removed 5 bases at V and 10 bases at J, leaving 11 bases unmatched. This CDR3 has 14 residues. The receptor was derived from a human donor with chronic lymphocytic leukemia. Sequenced here: PBMCs, sampled after 12 months of ibrutinib treatment. The chain has TRBV7-2 and TRBJ2-1; 7 bases line up with TRBD2. CDR3 in DNA: TGTGCCAGCAGCGCGCCTGGGAGGGCACGCGAGCAGTTCTTC. Protein product: CASSAPGRAREQFF. The full variable domain, with the rest looked up from reference TRBV7-2 and TRBJ2-1, is GAGVSQSPSNKVTEKGKDVELRCDPISGHTALYWYRQSLGQGLEFLIYFQGNSAPDKSGLPSDRFSAERTGGSVSTLTIQRTQQEDSAVYLCASSAPGRAREQFFGPGTRLTVL.